This T cell receptor beta chain appears in the sequencing data of a study of human T cells and chemical hapten exposure. The CDR3 loop spans 16 amino acids. Germline V gene data show CDR1 as SGHNT and CDR2 as YYREEE (reference sequence). With 4 bases clipped from V and 2 bases from J, the junction kept 10 bases outside the gene matches. TCRdb called the RACE reads again in MiXCR, with one record for every CDR3 protein. The repertoire includes over 70,000 distinct CDR3 sequences, about 15% of them detected once, and roughly 4.9% sits in the top ten. Time point specified: pre-sensitization, week 0. Stated treatment: therapeutic diphenylcyclopropenone sensitization with weekly scalp DPC. This clonotype was seen a few times.

The rearrangement uses TRBV5-4 and TRBJ2-3, with 7 bases identical to TRBD2. The sample in question was whole blood, obtained in connection with sensitization to the hapten diphenylcyclopropenone (DPC). The source of this sequence is a woman between 45 and 60 years old with alopecia areata. Some clones in this sample may be carry-over from other donors' samples. CDR3 sequence reads: CASSIGGSRVTDTQYF. The CDR3 DNA is TGTGCCAGCAGCATCGGGGGGTCCAGAGTCACAGATACGCAGTATTTT.